The rows below give T cell receptor beta chains drawn from one sample of a study of blood T cell repertoires in COVID-19. Method: immunoSEQ multiplex PCR; TCRdb's copy keeps in-frame clones and lacks some. The sample comprises 200,000 or so clones, approximately 86% of which are singletons, and roughly 3% rests with the top ten. Input material: peripheral blood. The receptors were sampled from a man aged 60 to 69 with acute or convalescent COVID-19. The CDR3 runs from the conserved cysteine through the conserved F or W. D genes are given only for firm matches. Some rows mark clone size as missing; the rest say once, few, many or name a class of expanded clone.

abundance,v_gene,j_gene,d_gene,CDR3aa
-,TRBV15,TRBJ1-1,TRBD1,CATTLDRGVEAFF
-,TRBV28,TRBJ1-5,-,CASSLYTRVSNQPQHF
-,TRBV2,TRBJ2-5,TRBD1,CASRGDRGETQYF
few,TRBV10-1,TRBJ1-1,TRBD1,CASSPGTGRNTEAFF
-,TRBV5-1,TRBJ2-2,-,CASSLLTPAQEGELFF
-,TRBV7-8,TRBJ2-1,TRBD1,CASSLAGTGGYNEQFF
-,TRBV11-2,TRBJ2-1,TRBD2,CASRLLAGGLNEQFF
-,TRBV9,TRBJ1-5,TRBD1,CASSVAGQEGGQPQHF
-,TRBV4-1,TRBJ1-1,-,CASSQGDRPGKWAFF
once,TRBV5-1,TRBJ1-1,-,CASSLSGSNTEAFF
-,TRBV7-8,TRBJ1-4,TRBD1,CASSPRDSNEKLFF
-,TRBV7-6,TRBJ1-4,-,CASSQQSINEKLFF
-,TRBV18,TRBJ1-2,-,CASSPQELSYGYTF
-,TRBV30,TRBJ2-2,-,CAWSPRRATGELFF
-,TRBV6-6,TRBJ2-5,TRBD2,CASRSGGQETQYF
-,TRBV15,TRBJ2-3,TRBD2,CATSSDSGGAVGTQYF
-,TRBV7-3,TRBJ1-3,-,CASSLEDTRSGNTIYF
-,TRBV27,TRBJ1-5,TRBD1,CASTATGVNQPQHF
-,TRBV6-5,TRBJ2-3,TRBD1,CASSRTGSNTDTQYF
-,TRBV5-4,TRBJ2-5,-,CASSLGLPGFETQYF
-,TRBV9,TRBJ1-4,TRBD1,CASSVGTDGKLFF
-,TRBV28,TRBJ2-3,-,CASNPRGTDTQYF
-,TRBV5-1,TRBJ2-5,TRBD2,CASSLSGLAGVETQYF
-,TRBV29-1,TRBJ1-2,TRBD1,CSVRTGVYGYTF
-,TRBV24-1,TRBJ1-5,-,CATRGGGNQPQHF
-,TRBV5-1,TRBJ1-5,TRBD1,CASSVGQGDQPQHF
-,TRBV4-1,TRBJ1-2,TRBD1,CASSQARTGSYGYTF
-,TRBV5-5,TRBJ1-1,TRBD1,CASSLYRGLNTEAFF
-,TRBV29-1,TRBJ1-2,-,CSVDPTDPFYGYTF
-,TRBV9,TRBJ2-7,-,CASSTTGSSYEQYF
-,TRBV24-1,TRBJ2-5,TRBD2,CATSDPRGSPFETQYF
-,TRBV5-6,TRBJ1-4,TRBD1,CASSFLTGGATEKLFF
-,TRBV6-5,TRBJ2-7,-,CASSPPQRRPYEQYF
once,TRBV6-2/TRBV6-3,TRBJ2-3,-,CASSRWAGTSTDTQYF
-,TRBV18,TRBJ2-7,TRBD1,CASSPLDRGSEQYF
-,TRBV21-1,TRBJ2-5,-,CASSKKAQGLAGGYQETQYF
-,TRBV29-1,TRBJ1-5,-,CSVVSGVSQPQHF
-,TRBV28,TRBJ2-3,-,CASPPGGPSTDTQYF
-,TRBV9,TRBJ2-3,-,CASSVGGLDTQYF
-,TRBV18,TRBJ2-7,TRBD1,CASSPTGVHEQYF
-,TRBV11-1,TRBJ2-2,-,CASSRYTGLTGELFF
-,TRBV6-1,TRBJ2-4,TRBD1,CASSERITGTGTTLAKNIQYF
-,TRBV5-1,TRBJ2-3,-,CASSLPPDTQYF
few,TRBV27,TRBJ1-6,TRBD1,CASSRQGSYNSPLHF
-,TRBV5-6,TRBJ2-5,TRBD1,CASSFWTGGRLQETQYF
-,TRBV5-1,TRBJ1-5,TRBD1,CASSSGTGDLGQPQHF
many,TRBV7-2,TRBJ1-4,-,CASSLSRQVLGEKLFF
-,TRBV9,TRBJ2-5,TRBD1,CASSASGTGDETQYF
few,TRBV28,TRBJ1-5,-,CASSGLGMNQPQHF
-,TRBV11-2,TRBJ1-3,-,CASSSPGLRSSGNTIYF
-,TRBV6-5,TRBJ2-5,TRBD2,CASSYTSGVWETQYF
many,TRBV21-1,TRBJ2-7,-,CASSKRDRSLNCSYEQYF
-,TRBV7-9,TRBJ2-5,-,CASSGTGSETQYF
-,TRBV7-8,TRBJ2-1,TRBD1,CASSGDRASYNEQFF
-,TRBV18,TRBJ2-1,TRBD2,CASSPPLAAGGYNEQFF
-,TRBV5-1,TRBJ1-4,TRBD1,CASSKVQGVGLLANEKLFF
once,TRBV28,TRBJ1-2,-,CASSSGVYGYTF
-,TRBV18,TRBJ1-1,TRBD1,CASTGTAIGMNTEAFF
-,TRBV2,TRBJ2-7,TRBD2,CASSSPSRGGASYEQYF
-,TRBV7-9,TRBJ1-3,-,CASSLGQVSGNTIYF